The present T cell receptor (beta chain) was sequenced within a study of identifying expanded T cells in peripheral blood. Produced via immunoSEQ multiplex PCR; TCRdb's table is partial and in-frame only. Counted here are about 74,000 clones, just under 85% occurring once; the ten biggest clones make up 15% to 20%. No infections or other immune events were documented during collection. The CDR3 length is 15 residues. Germline assignment: CDR1 MRHNA and CDR2 SNTAGT. The J segment lost 0 bases and the V segment lost 5 bases, leaving 5 bases of the junction unmatched. The chain employs TRBV6-4 and TRBJ2-7; the match to TRBD1 covers 9 bases. This clonotype originated in a person aged 18 to 70 in good health. The sequenced material came from blood. The CDR3 region has the DNA TGTGCCAGCAGTCGACAGGGGGTGAGCTCCTACGAGCAGTACTTC. It specifies CASSRQGVSSYEQYF.